This is a list of T cell receptor beta chains from one sample in a study of blood T cell repertoires in COVID-19. The data were produced by immunoSEQ multiplex PCR, yet TCRdb's version contains in-frame clones alone and is incomplete. The table shows more than 200,000 clones, with around 88% occurring only once. Sequenced material: peripheral blood. The receptors come from a woman between 50 and 59 years old with acute or convalescent COVID-19. Both conserved end residues are part of each CDR3. Fields, in order: J gene, D gene, clone size, V gene, CDR3 DNA, CDR3 protein. A D gene is named only where the DNA matches it firmly. The size entry is marked missing in some rows and otherwise reads once, few, many or a size class.

TRBJ1-1,TRBD1,.,TRBV19,TGTGCCACCAGACAGGGCGTCACTGAAGCTTTCTTT,CATRQGVTEAFF
TRBJ1-2,TRBD1,.,TRBV10-2,TGCGCCAGCAGTGATCAGGGGACAGGGGCCGACTATGGCTACACCTTC,CASSDQGTGADYGYTF
TRBJ2-1,.,.,TRBV5-4,TGTGCGGCGGGGCGTGAGCAGTTCTTC,CAAGREQFF
TRBJ2-7,TRBD2,.,TRBV19,TGTGCCAGTAGTATAATGGGACTAGCGGGGGACGAGCAGTACTTC,CASSIMGLAGDEQYF
TRBJ1-5,TRBD1,.,TRBV23-1,TGCGCCAGCAGTCGACCGGCGGGACAGGGCAATCAGCCCCAGCATTTT,CASSRPAGQGNQPQHF
TRBJ1-1,.,.,TRBV27,TGTGCCAGCAGACTACAGGGTTTGAACACTGAAGCTTTCTTT,CASRLQGLNTEAFF
TRBJ2-7,.,.,TRBV2,TGTGCCACCACCCTGTTGGGGCTCGAGCAGTACTTC,CATTLLGLEQYF
TRBJ2-3,.,.,TRBV11-2,TGTGCCAGCAGCTTTGGTCAGGGGCGCACAGATACGCAGTATTTT,CASSFGQGRTDTQYF
TRBJ1-4,.,.,TRBV13,TGTGCCAGCAGCTTAGTGCCAGGGGCGAATGAAAAACTGTTTTTT,CASSLVPGANEKLFF
TRBJ2-2,.,.,TRBV3-1/TRBV3-2,TGTGCCAGCAGCCAAGCTCGGTCTCGGGGCACCGGGGAGCTGTTTTTT,CASSQARSRGTGELFF
TRBJ2-3,TRBD2,.,TRBV9,TGTGCCAGCAGCGCGAATAGACCCGGGACTAGCTCTCCAGATACGCAGTATTTT,CASSANRPGTSSPDTQYF
TRBJ2-7,TRBD1,few,TRBV5-1,TGCGCCAGCAGCTTGGGAGGGGGCGGCTACGAGCAGTACTTC,CASSLGGGGYEQYF
TRBJ2-1,.,.,TRBV11-2,TGTGCCAGCAGCTTATCTTTCCCCGCCGACAGGACTGAGCAGTTCTTC,CASSLSFPADRTEQFF
TRBJ1-3,.,.,TRBV7-6,TGTGCCAGCAGCTCTCACAGAAACACCATATATTTT,CASSSHRNTIYF
TRBJ2-7,.,once,TRBV9,TGTGCCAGCAGCGGGTTCCCAGGGGGGTCGAACGAGCAGTACTTC,CASSGFPGGSNEQYF